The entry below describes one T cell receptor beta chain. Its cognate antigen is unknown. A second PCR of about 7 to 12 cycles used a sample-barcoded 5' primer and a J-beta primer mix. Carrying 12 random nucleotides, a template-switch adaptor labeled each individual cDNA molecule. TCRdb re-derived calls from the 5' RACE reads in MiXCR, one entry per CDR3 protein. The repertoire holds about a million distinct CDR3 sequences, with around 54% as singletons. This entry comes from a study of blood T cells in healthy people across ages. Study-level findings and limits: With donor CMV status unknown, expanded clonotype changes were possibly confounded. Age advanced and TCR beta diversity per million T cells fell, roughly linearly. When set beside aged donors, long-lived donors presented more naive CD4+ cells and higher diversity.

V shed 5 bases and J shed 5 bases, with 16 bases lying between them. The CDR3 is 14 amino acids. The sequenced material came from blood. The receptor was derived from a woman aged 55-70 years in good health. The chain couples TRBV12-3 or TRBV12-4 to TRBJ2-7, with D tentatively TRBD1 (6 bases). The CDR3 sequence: CASSPDRLYDEQYF. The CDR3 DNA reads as TGTGCCAGCAGTCCGGACAGACTCTACGACGAGCAGTACTTC.